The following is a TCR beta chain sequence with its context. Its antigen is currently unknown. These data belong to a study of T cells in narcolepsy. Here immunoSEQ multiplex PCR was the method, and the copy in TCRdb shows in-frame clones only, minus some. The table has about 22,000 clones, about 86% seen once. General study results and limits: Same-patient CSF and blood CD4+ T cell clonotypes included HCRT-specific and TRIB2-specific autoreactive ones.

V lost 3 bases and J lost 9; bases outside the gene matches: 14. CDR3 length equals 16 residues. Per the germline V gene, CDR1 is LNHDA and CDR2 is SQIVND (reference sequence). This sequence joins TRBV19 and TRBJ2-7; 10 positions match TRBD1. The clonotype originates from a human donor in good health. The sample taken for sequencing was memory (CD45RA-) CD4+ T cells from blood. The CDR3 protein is CASSMGRRDRGNWQYF. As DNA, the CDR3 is TGTGCCAGTAGTATGGGGAGGAGGGACAGGGGAAACTGGCAGTACTTC.